The rows below give T cell receptor beta chains drawn from one sample of a study of regulatory T cells in long-lasting Graves disease. MiXCR, run by TCRdb on the multiplex PCR reads, gives a single entry per CDR3 protein. The sample includes hundreds of thousands of distinct CDR3 sequences, around 15% seen only once; the top ten take roughly 27%. This same sample was also taken into another study, of T cells in Graves' hyperthyroidism and ophthalmopathy.

The sequencing used peripheral blood mononuclear cells (PBMCs), collected at new diagnosis, from a patient treated with antithyroid drugs. Receptor source: a middle-aged man with Graves disease. Both conserved end residues are part of each CDR3. Fields, in order: clone size, D gene, CDR3 length, V gene, J gene, CDR3 DNA, CDR3 protein. D genes are given only for firm matches. The size of a clone is reported for some rows only, either as once, few or many, or as a class for expanded clones.

few	.	15	TRBV5-5	TRBJ2-7	TGTGCCAGCAGCCCCGACAGGACCAGACCCTACGAGCAGTACTTC	CASSPDRTRPYEQYF
many	.	17	TRBV9	TRBJ2-6	TGTGCCAGCAGCGTAGCGGGACTCCCTTCTGGGGCCAACGTCCTGACTTTC	CASSVAGLPSGANVLTF
.	TRBD2	17	TRBV10-3	TRBJ2-3	TGTGCCATCAGTGAGTCGCCGGGACTAGCGGGAGGAGATACGCAGTATTTT	CAISESPGLAGGDTQYF
few	.	15	TRBV7-9	TRBJ2-5	TGTGCCAGCAGCTTACAGGGGCGCCTCGAGGAGACCCAGTACTTC	CASSLQGRLEETQYF
.	.	16	TRBV6-2/TRBV6-3	TRBJ2-1	TGTGCCAGCAGTTACGGGAGGGGGGCCTCCTACAATGAGCAGTTCTTC	CASSYGRGASYNEQFF
many	.	14	TRBV11-3	TRBJ2-2	TGTGCCAGCAGCTCGCCTGGGTACACCGGGGAGCTGTTTTTT	CASSSPGYTGELFF
many	TRBD1	14	TRBV12-3/TRBV12-4	TRBJ1-5	TGTGCCAGCAGCATACAGGGGACCAATCAGCCCCAGCATTTT	CASSIQGTNQPQHF
.	.	12	TRBV28	TRBJ2-7	TGTGCCAGCAGCTCCCTTTTTCACGAGCAGTACTTC	CASSSLFHEQYF
many	.	14	TRBV28	TRBJ2-4	TGTGCCAGCAGCCAGGGACTCAAGAAAAACATTCAGTACTTC	CASSQGLKKNIQYF
few	TRBD1	14	TRBV3-1	TRBJ2-7	TGTGCCAGCAGCCAAGATTGGACAGGAAGCGAGCAGTACTTC	CASSQDWTGSEQYF
many	.	13	TRBV29-1	TRBJ1-1	TGCAGCGTTGAGCAGGGGCCGAGTACTGAAGCTTTCTTT	CSVEQGPSTEAFF
many	TRBD1	15	TRBV11-1	TRBJ2-5	TGTGCCAGCAGCTTACTCGGACAGGGCGGAGAGACCCAGTACTTC	CASSLLGQGGETQYF
many	TRBD1	16	TRBV28	TRBJ2-1	TGTGCCAGCAGTTTACGTACAGGGGGCGCGGTCCATGAGCAGTTCTTC	CASSLRTGGAVHEQFF
many	.	13	TRBV5-6	TRBJ2-1	TGTGCCAGCAGCTTGAGTGGTCGGGGGAAGCAGTTCTTC	CASSLSGRGKQFF
few	.	13	TRBV4-3	TRBJ1-4	TGCGCCAGCAGCGCCCGGACGGGAGAAAAACTGTTTTTT	CASSARTGEKLFF
many	TRBD1	13	TRBV18	TRBJ2-1	TGTGCCAGCTCACCGTGGACAGGGGATGAGCAGTTCTTC	CASSPWTGDEQFF
many	.	11	TRBV28	TRBJ2-7	TGTGCCACCGTTTCGCGGTACGAGCAGTACTTC	CATVSRYEQYF
many	.	14	TRBV6-2/TRBV6-3	TRBJ2-2	TGTGCCAGCAGTTACGGCAGGGTAACCGGGGAGCTGTTTTTT	CASSYGRVTGELFF
once	.	13	TRBV28	TRBJ2-3	TGTGCCTGCAGTTTAATCGAAACAGATACGCAGTATTTT	CACSLIETDTQYF
many	TRBD1	14	TRBV11-3	TRBJ2-7	TGTGCCAGCAGCCCGACAGGGGACCTAGGAGGGCAGTACTTC	CASSPTGDLGGQYF
.	.	15	TRBV27	TRBJ2-5	TGTGCCAGCAGTTTTTGGAAGGCAGGGCTAGAGACCCAGTACTTC	CASSFWKAGLETQYF
.	.	17	TRBV20-1	TRBJ1-5	TGCAGTGCTAGGGGACATGGCCCCCGATTGATCGATCAGCCCCAGCATTTT	CSARGHGPRLIDQPQHF
few	TRBD1	18	TRBV25-1	TRBJ1-1	TGTGCCAGCAGTGAATACAGTGGGAGAGGACAGGGTATAACTGAAGCTTTCTTT	CASSEYSGRGQGITEAFF
.	.	17	TRBV4-1	TRBJ1-5	TGCGCCAGCAGCCAAGGTGGTTTGTCAGGGGGCAATCAGCCCCAGCATTTT	CASSQGGLSGGNQPQHF
few	.	13	TRBV9	TRBJ1-2	TGTGCCAGCAGCGTAGAGGGGAGCGGAGGCTACACCTTC	CASSVEGSGGYTF
many	.	16	TRBV5-1	TRBJ2-2	TGCGCCAGCAGCATTACAGGGACCACGAACACCGGGGAGCTGTTTTTT	CASSITGTTNTGELFF
.	.	11	TRBV24-1	TRBJ2-1	TGTGCCACCAGTGATTTTCAGCGTCAGTTCTTC	CATSDFQRQFF
many	.	11	TRBV6-1	TRBJ2-7	TGTGCCAGCAGGCCGGACTACGAGCAGTACTTC	CASRPDYEQYF
many	.	13	TRBV9	TRBJ2-7	TGTGCCAGCAGCGTACGCCACGAGGGAGAGCAGTACTTC	CASSVRHEGEQYF
many	.	12	TRBV12-3/TRBV12-4	TRBJ2-1	TGTGCCAGCAGCCTTACAGGGCGTGAGCAGTTCTTC	CASSLTGREQFF
many	.	15	TRBV15	TRBJ1-6	TGTGCCACCAGGAGAAGAGGAGTTCGGGATTCACCCCTCCACTTT	CATRRRGVRDSPLHF
many	TRBD2	17	TRBV27	TRBJ2-7	TGTGCCAGCAGTTTATCCACCGGGACTAGCGGCTCCTACGAGCAGTACTTC	CASSLSTGTSGSYEQYF
.	.	16	TRBV6-1	TRBJ2-2	TGTGCCAGCAGCCCAGGACAAGGACGTTACACCGGGGAGCTGTTTTTT	CASSPGQGRYTGELFF
many	.	12	TRBV2	TRBJ2-2	TGTGCCAGCAGTGACACGGCCGGGGAGCTGTTTTTT	CASSDTAGELFF
many	.	12	TRBV28	TRBJ1-3	TGTGCCAGCAGCGTCCGGGGAAACACCATATATTTT	CASSVRGNTIYF
many	TRBD1	15	TRBV10-3	TRBJ1-5	TGTGCCATCAGTGGACAGGGGGATAGCAATCAGCCCCAGCATTTT	CAISGQGDSNQPQHF
many	TRBD2	16	TRBV24-1	TRBJ2-3	TGTGCCACCAGTGAGGGACTAGGGGTTCGGGAAGATACGCAGTATTTT	CATSEGLGVREDTQYF
.	TRBD1	13	TRBV7-2	TRBJ2-7	TGTGCCAGCAGCCCAGCCGGACAGGAGAAGCAGTACTTC	CASSPAGQEKQYF
few	.	13	TRBV12-5	TRBJ1-2	TGTGCTAGTGGTTTGTCGCCGGCCCAGCGCTACACCTTC	CASGLSPAQRYTF
many	.	13	TRBV2	TRBJ2-5	TGTGCCAGCAGCCCTAGGGTTGCAGAGACCCAGTACTTC	CASSPRVAETQYF